This TCR beta chain was identified during a study of T cell changes during pregnancy in multiple sclerosis. The table came from immunoSEQ multiplex PCR; TCRdb's copy has only in-frame clones and leaves some out. The repertoire holds 50,000 to 60,000 clones, with 92% as singletons. The V gene lost 6 bases and the J gene lost 7 bases, with 12 bases spanning the gap. This CDR3 contains 11 residues. Germline loops: CDR1 DFQATT, CDR2 SNEGSKA (reference sequence). The source material was CD4+ T cells from peripheral blood mononuclear cells, sampled after pregnancy. This sequence joins TRBV20-1 and TRBJ1-1; a weak D match, TRBD1 (5 bases). The sequence came from a female donor in good health, enrolled as a control in a pregnancy study. CDR3: CSADKGVEAFF. The CDR3 bases are TGCAGTGCGGACAAGGGTGTTGAAGCTTTCTTT.